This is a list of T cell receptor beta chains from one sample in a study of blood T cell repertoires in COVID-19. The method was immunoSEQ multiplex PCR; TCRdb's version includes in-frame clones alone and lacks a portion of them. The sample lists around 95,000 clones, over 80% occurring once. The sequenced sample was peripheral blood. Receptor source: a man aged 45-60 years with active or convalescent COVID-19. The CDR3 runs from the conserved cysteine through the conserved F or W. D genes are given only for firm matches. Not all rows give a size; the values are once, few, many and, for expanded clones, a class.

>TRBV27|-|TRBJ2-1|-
CASSLSPVEQFF
TGTGCCAGCAGTTTATCGCCGGTTGAGCAGTTCTTC
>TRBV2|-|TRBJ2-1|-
CASSVRQEDNPFF
TGTGCCAGCAGTGTCCGGCAAGAAGACAATCCGTTCTTC
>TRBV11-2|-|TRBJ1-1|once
CASSARATEAFF
TGTGCCAGCAGCGCGAGGGCGACTGAAGCTTTCTTT
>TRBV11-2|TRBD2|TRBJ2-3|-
CASSLSGRAIDTQYF
TGTGCCAGCAGCCTTAGCGGGAGGGCGATAGATACGCAGTATTTT
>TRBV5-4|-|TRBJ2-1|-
CASSVTGQLSYNEQFF
TGTGCCAGCAGCGTTACAGGCCAGCTCTCCTACAATGAGCAGTTCTTC
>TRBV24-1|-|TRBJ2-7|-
CATSGPGFYYEQYF
TGTGCCACCAGTGGCCCAGGGTTCTACTACGAGCAGTACTTC
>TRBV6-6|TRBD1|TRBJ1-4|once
CASSPDRGDATNEKLFF
TGTGCCAGCAGTCCGGACAGGGGGGATGCAACTAATGAAAAACTGTTTTTT
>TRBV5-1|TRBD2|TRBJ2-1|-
CASSSLAGEANEQFF
TGCGCCAGCAGCTCCCTAGCGGGAGAGGCGAATGAGCAGTTCTTC
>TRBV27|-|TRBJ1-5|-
CASSYGGGGIFSNQPQHF
TGTGCCAGCAGTTATGGCGGGGGCGGAATCTTTAGCAATCAGCCCCAGCATTTT
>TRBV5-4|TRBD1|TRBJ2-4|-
CASSTGTGGNGAKNIQYF
TGTGCCAGCAGCACCGGGACAGGGGGAAATGGAGCCAAAAACATTCAGTACTTC
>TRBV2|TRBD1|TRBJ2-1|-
CASRDGTGAYNEQFF
TGTGCCAGCAGAGACGGGACAGGGGCTTACAATGAGCAGTTCTTC
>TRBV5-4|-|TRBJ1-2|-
CASSIQGVNYGYTF
TGTGCCAGCAGCATACAGGGCGTTAACTATGGCTACACCTTC
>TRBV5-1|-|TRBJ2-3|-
CASSLAQQTDTQYF
TGCGCCAGCAGCTTGGCTCAACAGACAGATACGCAGTATTTT
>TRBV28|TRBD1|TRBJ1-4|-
CASSSGTGGVVEKLFF
TGTGCCAGCAGTTCAGGGACAGGGGGCGTTGTCGAAAAACTGTTTTTT
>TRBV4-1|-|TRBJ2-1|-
CASSLTLAPEVNEQFF
TGCGCCAGCAGCCTTACTCTAGCTCCGGAGGTCAATGAGCAGTTCTTC
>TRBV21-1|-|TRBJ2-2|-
CASNPSRELFF
TGTGCCAGCAATCCAAGCAGGGAGCTGTTTTTT
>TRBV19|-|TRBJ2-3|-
CASSTTVTDTQYF
TGTGCCAGTAGTACGACAGTCACAGATACGCAGTATTTT
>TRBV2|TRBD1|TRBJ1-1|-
CASDRGRTEAFF
TGTGCCAGCGACAGGGGGCGGACTGAAGCTTTCTTT
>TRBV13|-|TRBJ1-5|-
CASRDFCNQPQHF
TGTGCCAGCCGGGACTTTTGCAATCAGCCCCAGCATTTT
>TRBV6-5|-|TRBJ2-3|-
CASSLWERADTQYF
TGTGCCAGCAGTTTGTGGGAGCGGGCAGATACGCAGTATTTT
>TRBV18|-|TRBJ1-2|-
CASSPLSDSQGYTF
TGTGCCAGCTCACCGCTTTCGGACAGCCAGGGCTACACCTTC